What follows are 12 T cell receptor beta chains derived from one specimen sequenced in a study of blood T cell repertoires in COVID-19 (dated by TCRdb to the early 2020s). The protocol used for the library was the immunoSEQ multiplex PCR assay. In its TCRdb copy, this immuneACCESS table keeps in-frame sequences only and misses some clones. Where compared with another copy, unresolved V genes explain less than half of these, and the others have no known cause. This sample has 140,000 or so clones in its table, and roughly 90% of those were observed once. Roughly 2.5% of the sample comes from the top ten. Sequencing input: peripheral blood. The receptors derive from a human donor with COVID-19, enrolled during active disease. The donor label of this sample is uncertain.

This clone was observed a single time. The chain combines TRBV10-2 with TRBJ1-1, with TRBD1 identical over 7 bases. J was trimmed by 0 bases and V by 0 bases; bases with no gene match: 13. Germline V gives CDR1 WSHSY, CDR2 SAAADI. CDR3 length equals 19 residues. DNA for the CDR3: TGCGCCAGCAGTGAGTCTACCAGGGGGATACGGCTCATGAACACTGAAGCTTTCTTT. It encodes CASSESTRGIRLMNTEAFF.

This clone was counted a few times. This sequence joins TRBV30 and TRBJ1-5; possible D gene TRBD1, 6 bases. The CDR3 has 13 residues. In germline, CDR1 is GTSNPN, CDR2 SVGIG (reference sequence). CDR3 sequence (DNA): TGTGCTGCGGGGGGCGCCGCAGATCAGCCCCAGCATTTT. It translates to CAAGGAADQPQHF. The full variable domain, its missing parts supplied by reference TRBV30 and TRBJ1-5, is SQTIHQWPATLVQPVGSPLSLECTVEGTSNPNLYWYRQAAGRGLQLLFYSVGIGQISSEVPQNLSASRPQDRQFILSSKKLLLSDSGFYLCAAGGAADQPQHFGDGTRLSIL.

The rearrangement uses TRBV5-1 and TRBJ1-3; D remains ambiguous. Germline values: CDR1 SGHRS, CDR2 YFSETQ. CDR3 length: 13 residues. V gave up 0 bases and J gave up 4 bases, with 5 bases separating them. The CDR3 sequence: CASSLVLGNTIYF. The DNA for the CDR3 is TGCGCCAGCAGCTTGGTTCTCGGAAACACCATATATTTT. Based on the CDR3 plus reference TRBV5-1 and TRBJ1-3, the full variable domain is KAGVTQTPRYLIKTRGQQVTLSCSPISGHRSVSWYQQTPGQGLQFLFEYFSETQRNKGNFPGRFSGRQFSNSRSEMNVSTLELGDSALYLCASSLVLGNTIYFGEGSWLTVV.

The chain recombines TRBV5-1 with TRBJ1-3; the D gene is possibly TRBD1 (6 bases). The CDR3 extends over 16 amino acids. The V gene lost 2 bases and the J gene lost 1 base, with 13 bases spanning the gap. Germline assignment: CDR1 SGHRS and CDR2 YFSETQ. For the CDR3, the DNA is TGCGCCAGCAGCTTTGCGGCAGGGGAATCTGGAAACACCATATATTTT. Translation: CASSFAAGESGNTIYF.

This sequence joins TRBV3-1 (or the pseudogene TRBV3-2) and TRBJ2-5; D might be TRBD2 (6 bases). V was pared by 1 base and J by 1 base, with 10 bases between. CDR3 length: 15 amino acids. CDR1 is LGHDT and CDR2 is YNNKEL in the germline V gene (reference sequence). CDR3 DNA: TGTGCCAGCAGCCAAGGTGGTAGCGGCCAAGAGACCCAGTACTTC. Protein sequence: CASSQGGSGQETQYF.

This clone has a single count. The V gene is TRBV13, the J gene TRBJ2-3, with 11 bases identical to TRBD1. Germline V gives CDR1 PRHDT, CDR2 FYEKMQ (reference sequence). The CDR3 contains 15 residues. V shed 0 bases and J 4 bases; nucleotides not matched to a gene: 0. The CDR3 DNA sequence: TGTGCCAGCAGCTTAGGGGACAGGGGGCCAGATACGCAGTATTTT. Amino acid sequence: CASSLGDRGPDTQYF. The complete variable domain, with remaining parts taken from reference TRBV13 and TRBJ2-3, reads AAGVIQSPRHLIKEKRETATLKCYPIPRHDTVYWYQQGPGQDPQFLISFYEKMQSDKGSIPDRFSAQQFSDYHSELNMSSLELGDSALYFCASSLGDRGPDTQYFGPGTRLTVL.

The chain links TRBV6-5 to TRBJ1-1, with 8 bases identical to TRBD1. V trimming: 2 bases; J trimming: 4 bases; junction bases outside the gene matches: 9. Germline CDR1 MNHEY, CDR2 SVGAGI. This CDR3 region has 16 residues. CDR3 DNA: TGTGCCAGCAGTTACGGTTGGCAGGGGGCTGGCACTGAAGCTTTCTTT. Amino acid sequence: CASSYGWQGAGTEAFF.

The chain joins TRBV27 to TRBJ1-2; D is perhaps TRBD1 (5 bases). CDR3 length equals 16 residues. In germline, CDR1 is MNHEY, CDR2 SMNVEV (reference sequence). V shed 5 bases and J shed 1 base, with 17 bases lying between them. CDR3 loop: CASSTMDNPLNYGYTF. Here the CDR3 DNA reads TGTGCCAGCAGTACTATGGACAATCCGCTTAACTATGGCTACACCTTC.

The table lists this clone with a few counts. The chain couples TRBV5-1 to TRBJ2-1; 9 nucleotides agree with TRBD2. V gave up 0 bases and J gave up 0 bases; unmatched junction bases: 1. CDR1 and CDR2 from the germline V gene are SGHRS and YFSETQ. This CDR3 comprises 16 residues. The chain's CDR3 is CASSLGGGDSYNEQFF. The CDR3 nucleotides read TGCGCCAGCAGCTTGGGCGGGGGGGACTCCTACAATGAGCAGTTCTTC. Drawing the rest from reference TRBV5-1 and TRBJ2-1, the complete variable domain is KAGVTQTPRYLIKTRGQQVTLSCSPISGHRSVSWYQQTPGQGLQFLFEYFSETQRNKGNFPGRFSGRQFSNSRSEMNVSTLELGDSALYLCASSLGGGDSYNEQFFGPGTRLTVL.

This chain uses TRBV5-4 with TRBJ2-7; 8 bases line up with TRBD2. This CDR3 is built from 15 residues. With V trimmed by 2 bases and J by 2 bases, 6 bases remained unmatched. Germline values: CDR1 SGHNT, CDR2 YYREEE (reference sequence). CDR3 sequence (DNA): TGTGCCAGCAGCTTCCTCAGCGGGGGAACCTACGAGCAGTACTTC. Translated: CASSFLSGGTYEQYF.

The rearrangement joins TRBV29-1 to TRBJ1-2; TRBD1 agrees at 10 bases. Germline trimming cut 4 bases from V and 4 bases from J; bases unmatched to any gene: 9. The CDR3 contains 15 residues. The germline V gene has CDR1 SQVTM and CDR2 ANQGSEA. The CDR3 sequence: CSVARSGQGSYGYTF. In DNA form, the CDR3 reads TGCAGCGTTGCCCGATCGGGACAGGGGAGCTATGGCTACACCTTC.

The J gene is TRBJ1-2, the V gene TRBV27; D gene unclear. Germline V gives CDR1 MNHEY, CDR2 SMNVEV (reference sequence). CDR3 size: 12 residues. Trimming took off 5 bases at V and 5 bases at J, with 9 bases between the two ends. The CDR3 spells CASSIRGYGYTF. The CDR3 DNA reads TGTGCCAGCAGTATACGGGGATATGGCTACACCTTC.